Sequencing of this T cell receptor (beta chain) was carried out in a study of response to subunit inactivated influenza vaccine. Study-level results: The authors proposed limited new T cell recruitment per seasonal influenza vaccination.

This clonotype occurred a few times. The antigen is undetermined. MiXCR was run by TCRdb on the RT-PCR reads, yielding one entry per CDR3 protein. The sample contains approximately 500,000 distinct CDR3 sequences, 12% to 15% of which appear only once. The CDR3 is 14 residues long. Trimming pared 2 bases from V and 6 bases from J, leaving 15 bases between. Germline V gene data show CDR1 as SGHRS and CDR2 as YFSETQ. V is TRBV5-1 and J is TRBJ2-7; D ambiguous. Sequences were derived from PBMCs from blood, sampled 12 days after vaccination. The TCR sequence derives from a middle-aged man who received an inactivated influenza vaccine. The CDR3 DNA sequence: TGCGCCAGCAGCTTTAGGACCGGCCTAGGCGAGCAGTACTTC. This translates into CASSFRTGLGEQYF.